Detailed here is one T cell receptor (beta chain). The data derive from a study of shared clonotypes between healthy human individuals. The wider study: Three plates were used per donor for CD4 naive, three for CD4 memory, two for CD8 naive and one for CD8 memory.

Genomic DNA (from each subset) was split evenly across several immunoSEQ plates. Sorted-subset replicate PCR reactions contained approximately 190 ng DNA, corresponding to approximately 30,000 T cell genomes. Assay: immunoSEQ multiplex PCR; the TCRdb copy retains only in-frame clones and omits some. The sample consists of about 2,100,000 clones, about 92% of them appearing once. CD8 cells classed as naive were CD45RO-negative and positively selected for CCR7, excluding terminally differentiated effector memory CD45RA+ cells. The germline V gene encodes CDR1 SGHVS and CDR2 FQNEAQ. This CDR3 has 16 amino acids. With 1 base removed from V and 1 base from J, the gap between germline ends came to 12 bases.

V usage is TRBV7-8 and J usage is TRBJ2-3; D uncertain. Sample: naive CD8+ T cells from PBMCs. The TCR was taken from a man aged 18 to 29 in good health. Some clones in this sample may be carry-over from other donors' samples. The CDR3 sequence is CASSLGPAAGTDTQYF. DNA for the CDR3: TGTGCCAGCAGCTTAGGACCCGCCGCGGGCACAGATACGCAGTATTTT.